A selection of T cell receptor beta chains follows, all from one sample in a study of beta chain features in type 1 diabetes. Method: immunoSEQ multiplex PCR; TCRdb's copy keeps in-frame clones and lacks some. The repertoire holds 600,000 to 650,000 clones, with roughly a sixth as singletons. The sample consisted of naive CD4+ T cells from blood. The source of these receptors is a man between 18 and 35 years old in good health. Both conserved end residues are trimmed from each CDR3.

j_call,cdr3_length,v_call,cdr3_aa
TRBJ2-2,14,TRBV4-2,ASSQGRQGGTGELF
TRBJ2-5,14,TRBV5-4,ASSKGLAGLQETQY
TRBJ2-7,12,TRBV29-1,SVLHWDTGYEQY
TRBJ1-1,11,TRBV7-3,ASSPSPSTEAF
TRBJ1-6,14,TRBV13,ASSFDGGGAGSPLH
TRBJ1-3,12,TRBV7-8,ASSIGTAGNTIY
TRBJ1-5,13,TRBV11-1,ASSLGTGVHQPQH
TRBJ2-5,14,TRBV9,ASSAKGGQFQETQY
TRBJ1-1,12,TRBV27,ASSLEGRGTEAF
TRBJ2-7,12,TRBV5-4,ASSPAGGEYEQY
TRBJ1-2,12,TRBV5-1,ASSNLSGKGGYT
TRBJ2-7,12,TRBV7-7,ASSLEPGDYEQY
TRBJ2-5,14,TRBV4-3,ASSHARQGGRETQY
TRBJ1-6,15,TRBV4-3,ASSQDPRARVKSPLH
TRBJ2-3,12,TRBV7-3,ASSTDSFSDTQY
TRBJ2-2,14,TRBV7-6,ASSSTSGRGTGELF
TRBJ2-3,13,TRBV30,AYLQQGNQLDTQY
TRBJ1-6,11,TRBV2,ASKRQLTSPLH
TRBJ2-1,13,TRBV6-5,ASSYQLAGGYEQF
TRBJ2-3,14,TRBV6-6,ASSLTARDRGNTQY
TRBJ2-3,12,TRBV18,ASSQYTGTDTQY
TRBJ2-3,11,TRBV2,ASNRAWSDTQY
TRBJ1-6,13,TRBV9,ASSVVGVGYSPLH
TRBJ2-5,11,TRBV28,ANRFVAGETQY
TRBJ2-7,13,TRBV28,ASSLFGAGTYEQY
TRBJ2-5,11,TRBV9,ASSAGLQETQY
TRBJ2-7,15,TRBV5-1,ASSSLSGTNLYSEQY
TRBJ1-2,12,TRBV2,ASSEEGWGYGYT
TRBJ2-1,11,TRBV28,ARVDRIDNEQF
TRBJ2-7,12,TRBV7-6,ASSSLDSSYEQY
TRBJ1-2,11,TRBV7-2,ASSAPGTYGYT
TRBJ2-2,13,TRBV18,ASSPRQGVGGELF
TRBJ2-3,11,TRBV29-1,SVDGPGTDTQY
TRBJ1-1,10,TRBV10-3,AGRGGGNEAF
TRBJ1-4,12,TRBV5-4,ASSPQGVHEKLF
TRBJ2-7,13,TRBV5-6,ASSSLDRLYYEQY
TRBJ2-1,11,TRBV19,ASKTSGYNEQF
TRBJ2-2,13,TRBV4-1,ASSALRGGTGELF
TRBJ2-7,11,TRBV18,ASSPRTNYEQY
TRBJ1-1,12,TRBV7-3,ASSSGRIGTEAF
TRBJ2-7,12,TRBV29-1,SVKGQGASYEQY
TRBJ1-5,12,TRBV6-6,ASSYAENNQPQH
TRBJ1-1,12,TRBV10-3,AISEKGADTEAF